The source of this TCR beta chain is a study of blood T cell repertoires in COVID-19. Assay: immunoSEQ multiplex PCR; the TCRdb copy retains only in-frame clones and omits some. The table includes roughly 400,000 clones, approximately 93% detected once. The CDR3 totals 13 residues. V shed 5 bases and J shed 0 bases, with 7 bases lying between them. Germline V CDR1 and CDR2: SEHNR, FQNEAQ (reference sequence). The source material was PBMCs or T cells enriched from blood (not recorded which). The rearrangement uses TRBV7-9 and TRBJ1-1, with unresolved D. The TCR was taken from a woman in her forties who had been exposed to COVID-19. The CDR3 loop is CASSKIMNTEAFF. The CDR3 DNA sequence: TGTGCCAGCAGCAAAATCATGAACACTGAAGCTTTCTTT. Full variable domain (remainder filled in from reference TRBV7-9 and TRBJ1-1): DTGVSQNPRHKITKRGQNVTFRCDPISEHNRLYWYRQTLGQGPEFLTYFQNEAQLEKSRLLSDRFSAERPKGSFSTLEIQRTEQGDSAMYLCASSKIMNTEAFFGQGTRLTVV.